The clone carrying this T cell receptor (beta chain) was found once. The antigen is undetermined. This entry belongs to a study of cytomegalovirus exposure and HLA in healthy donors. Losses at the gene ends were 3 bases for V and 5 bases for J; bases not matched to a gene: 7. From germline, CDR1 is KGHSH and CDR2 LQKENI. CDR3 length equals 15 residues. The PCR made use of 60 Vbeta and 13 Jbeta primers. Using immunoSEQ multiplex PCR, the repertoire was profiled, and TCRdb retains in-frame clones only, with some absent. This table holds approximately 110,000 clones, roughly 80% found once. General study findings and limits: Later, TCR association rates were found to vary by HLA locus, highest for DRB1 and lowest for HLA-C.

Specimen: PBMCs. This clonotype originated in a woman aged 25 to 39 in good health and CMV-seropositive. The gene calls are TRBV18 and TRBJ1-2; TRBD1 matches at 9 bases. CDR3 loop: CASSPKTGTGYGYTF. CDR3 DNA: TGTGCCAGCTCACCGAAGACCGGGACAGGGTATGGCTACACCTTC.